A selection of T cell receptor beta chains follows, all from one sample in a study of tumor-infiltrating lymphocytes in oesophageal squamous cell carcinoma. TCRdb recomputed calls from the PCR reads with MiXCR, one row per CDR3 protein. The sample has about 13,000 distinct CDR3 sequences, approximately 53% seen once. The sequenced sample was esophageal tumor tissue. The receptors here all came from a male donor with esophageal squamous cell carcinoma. The conserved cysteine and the conserved F or W are not part of the CDR3 here. Each record gives: V gene, J gene, clone size, D gene, CDR3 protein. A D gene is named only where the DNA matches it firmly. Size is stated for part of the rows, as once, few or many counts, or as a class when the clone is expanded.

TRBV7-2	TRBJ2-3	.	.	ASSFVLGTDTQY
TRBV6-1	TRBJ2-7	.	TRBD1	ASSERTGIYEQY
TRBV6-1	.	.	.	ASSEALARTAYEQY
TRBV6-6	TRBJ2-3	.	.	ASSATRDTQY
TRBV6-8	TRBJ2-1	.	.	ASSPTHSSYNEQF
TRBV5-1	TRBJ2-3	.	.	ASSLTPAADTQY
TRBV2	TRBJ2-2	many	.	ASRPVLAGELF
TRBV12-3/TRBV12-4	TRBJ2-1	few	.	ASSFGDGTYNEQF
TRBV6-1	TRBJ1-1	medium-sized	.	ASNEGAEAF
TRBV7-4	.	once	.	ASSLLESYNEQY
TRBV27	TRBJ1-2	many	TRBD1	ASKGTGWDYGYT
TRBV7-6	TRBJ2-7	medium-sized	TRBD2	ASSSRGNYNEQY
TRBV5-6	TRBJ2-1	many	.	ASSLAYEQF
TRBV7-6	.	.	.	ASSLAIGTTNEQF
TRBV4-2	TRBJ2-2	.	.	ASSQLWEDTGELF
TRBV7-2	.	.	TRBD1	ASSPDRGRSYEQY
TRBV7-4	.	few	TRBD2	ASRRRGETSGSMPYNEQF
TRBV24-1	TRBJ2-5	.	.	ATSDFSGETQY
TRBV7-3	.	once	.	ASSPYTSSKVNEQF
TRBV20-1	TRBJ2-5	many	.	SAETDRLETQY
TRBV7-2	TRBJ1-1	.	TRBD1	ASSSDRATEAF
TRBV7-2	TRBJ1-1	once	.	ASSFTPDTEAF
TRBV6-2/TRBV6-3	TRBJ1-1	.	.	ATHPPVWHTEAF
TRBV2	TRBJ1-2	many	.	ASSVQGYGYT
TRBV28	TRBJ2-6	medium-sized	.	ASSLGSSGANVLT
TRBV24-1	TRBJ2-3	.	.	ATSDFADNTDTQY
TRBV7-2	TRBJ1-1	.	.	ASSSQGSTEAF
TRBV2	.	many	.	ASSEASETQY
TRBV7-6	TRBJ2-1	.	TRBD1	ASTTGTGALNEQF
TRBV2	.	.	TRBD2	ASSQRLAGDEQF
TRBV7-7	TRBJ2-1	few	TRBD1	ASSLAIQGVGSYNEQF
TRBV9	TRBJ1-1	.	.	ASSVGGASEAF
TRBV28	TRBJ1-1	.	.	ASRDTEAF
TRBV7-8	TRBJ2-3	.	.	ASTSLAGMDTQY
TRBV7-6	.	once	.	ASSRGPNYGYT
TRBV7-8	TRBJ2-1	.	.	ASSIGSLGDEQF
TRBV6-1	TRBJ2-1	.	.	ASSEGWEGPHEQF
TRBV7-3	TRBJ2-2	medium-sized	.	ASSSGQDTGELF
TRBV7-2	TRBJ2-1	.	.	ASSYLRWQGMFEQF
TRBV7-2	TRBJ1-1	few	.	ASSLSGSVWNTEAF
TRBV7-2	TRBJ2-7	.	.	ASSLIRANYEQY
TRBV11-1	TRBJ2-4	.	TRBD1	ASSRTGGKGSPLH
TRBV2	TRBJ2-1	.	.	ASSERVSPYNEQF
TRBV7-2	.	.	.	ASSPLENEQF
TRBV4-1	TRBJ2-5	many	TRBD2	ASSHELAGGLY
TRBV7-9	.	.	.	ASSVSQGLLPYEQY
TRBV7-6	TRBJ2-1	.	TRBD2	ASSPTRGDYGPGGEQF
TRBV7-9	TRBJ2-1	.	TRBD1	ASSSRSGTGTRNEQF
TRBV7-6	TRBJ2-1	.	.	ASSLAGKVNEQF
TRBV7-2	TRBJ2-5	.	TRBD1	ASSRDREETQY
TRBV11-2	TRBJ2-3	.	TRBD1	ASSSYRGLGTDTQY
TRBV6-1	TRBJ2-5	.	TRBD2	ASRERGSKVNEQY
TRBV6-1	TRBJ2-3	many	.	ASSPRDTQY
TRBV12-3/TRBV12-4	TRBJ1-2	.	.	ASSRLPGSDGYT
TRBV7-2	TRBJ2-2	few	TRBD2	ASSLAFGLAGVGF
TRBV7-8	.	.	TRBD1	ASSLRPGQANEQF
TRBV7-4	.	.	.	ASTGRPGAGNTIY
TRBV7-6	TRBJ2-3	.	.	ASSFGTTDTQY